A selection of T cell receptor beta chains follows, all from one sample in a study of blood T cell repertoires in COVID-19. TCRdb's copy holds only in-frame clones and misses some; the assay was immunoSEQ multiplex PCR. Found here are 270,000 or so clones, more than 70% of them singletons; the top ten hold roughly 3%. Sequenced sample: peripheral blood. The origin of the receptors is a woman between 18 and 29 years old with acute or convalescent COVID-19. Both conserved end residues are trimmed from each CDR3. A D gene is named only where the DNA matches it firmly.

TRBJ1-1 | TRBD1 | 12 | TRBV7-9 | ASSSATGAGEAF
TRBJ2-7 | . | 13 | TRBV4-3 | ASSQDRTPFYEQY
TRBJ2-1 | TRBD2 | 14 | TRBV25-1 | ASSEGAGEYLNEQF
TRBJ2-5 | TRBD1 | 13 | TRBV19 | ASSILRTGGETQY
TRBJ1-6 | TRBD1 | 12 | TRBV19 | ASSRDREHSPLH
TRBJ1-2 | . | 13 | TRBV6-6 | ASSSWGVGNYGYT
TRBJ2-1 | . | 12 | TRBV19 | ASQIGGDYNEQF
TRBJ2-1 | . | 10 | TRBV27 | ASSAQGDEQF
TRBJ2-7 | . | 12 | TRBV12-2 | ASRLAGALYEQY
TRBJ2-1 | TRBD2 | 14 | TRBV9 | ASSTLTSGDYNEQF
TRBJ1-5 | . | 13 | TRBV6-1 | ASSELAVPLQPQH
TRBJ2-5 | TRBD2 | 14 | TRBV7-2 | ASSTGLAGGQETQY
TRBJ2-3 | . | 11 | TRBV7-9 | ASSLDYEDTQY
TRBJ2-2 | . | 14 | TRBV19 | ASSIFGRTNTGELF
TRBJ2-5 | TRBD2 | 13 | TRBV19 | ASSSSGSSPGTQY
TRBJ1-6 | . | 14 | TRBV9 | ASSPRWGVGDSPLH
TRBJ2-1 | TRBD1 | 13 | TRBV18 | ASSPGQGINNEQF
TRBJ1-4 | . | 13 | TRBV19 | ASSILRDGNEKLF
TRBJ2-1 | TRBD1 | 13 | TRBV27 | ASSFETGFSAEQF
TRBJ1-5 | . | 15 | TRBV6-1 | ASSELGGAGSNQPQH
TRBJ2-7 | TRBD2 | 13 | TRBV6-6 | ASSYSGRSSYEQY
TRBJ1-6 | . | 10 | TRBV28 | ASSAEVSPLH
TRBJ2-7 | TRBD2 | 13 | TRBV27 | ASSSALAGGYEQY
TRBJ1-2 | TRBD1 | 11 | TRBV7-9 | ASSWGQGLTYT
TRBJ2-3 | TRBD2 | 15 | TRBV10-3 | AIRMGLAGVQLDTQY
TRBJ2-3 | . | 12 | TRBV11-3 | ASSLDNRADTQY
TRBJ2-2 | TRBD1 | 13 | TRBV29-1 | SVAPGQGYTGELF
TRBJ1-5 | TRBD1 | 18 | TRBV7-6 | ASSPRGETGPYGSNQPQH
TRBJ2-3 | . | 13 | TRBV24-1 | ATSDRRHDTDTQY
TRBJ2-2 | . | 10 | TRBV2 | ASAGSGGELF
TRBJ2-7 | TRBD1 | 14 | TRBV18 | ASSPRTGTDSYEQY
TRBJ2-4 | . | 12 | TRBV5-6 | ASSPDNLGNIQY
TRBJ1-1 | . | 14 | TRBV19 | ASSTDPRHRNTEAF
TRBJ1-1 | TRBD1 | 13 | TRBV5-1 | ASSLVNRGLDEAF
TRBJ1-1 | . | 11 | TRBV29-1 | SVLKTGNTEAF
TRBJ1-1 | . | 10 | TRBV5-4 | ASSWGQTEAF
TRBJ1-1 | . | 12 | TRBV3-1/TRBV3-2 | ASSQAGMNTEAF
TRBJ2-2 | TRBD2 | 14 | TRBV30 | AWSSQSGRWTGELF
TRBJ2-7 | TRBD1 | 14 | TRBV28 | ASSSAGTGVRYEQY
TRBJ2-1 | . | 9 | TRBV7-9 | ASSPGNEQF
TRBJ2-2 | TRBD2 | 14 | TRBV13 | ASSRIAGLLSGELF
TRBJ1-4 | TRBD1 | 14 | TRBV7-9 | ASSGGGTAAYEKLF
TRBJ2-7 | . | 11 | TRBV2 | ASSETQGWEQY
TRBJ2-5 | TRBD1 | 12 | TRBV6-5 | ASRGDRGQETQY
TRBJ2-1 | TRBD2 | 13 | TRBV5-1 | ASSLGGSTADEQF
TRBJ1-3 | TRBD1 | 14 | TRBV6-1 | ASSEPTGVEGNTIY
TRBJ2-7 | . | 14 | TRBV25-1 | ASSGPRGHLSYEQY
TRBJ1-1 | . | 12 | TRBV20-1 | SASLGHGDAEAF
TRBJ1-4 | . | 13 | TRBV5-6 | ASSSLGQGNEKLF
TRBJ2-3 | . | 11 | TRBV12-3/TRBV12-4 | ASSLSGTDTQY